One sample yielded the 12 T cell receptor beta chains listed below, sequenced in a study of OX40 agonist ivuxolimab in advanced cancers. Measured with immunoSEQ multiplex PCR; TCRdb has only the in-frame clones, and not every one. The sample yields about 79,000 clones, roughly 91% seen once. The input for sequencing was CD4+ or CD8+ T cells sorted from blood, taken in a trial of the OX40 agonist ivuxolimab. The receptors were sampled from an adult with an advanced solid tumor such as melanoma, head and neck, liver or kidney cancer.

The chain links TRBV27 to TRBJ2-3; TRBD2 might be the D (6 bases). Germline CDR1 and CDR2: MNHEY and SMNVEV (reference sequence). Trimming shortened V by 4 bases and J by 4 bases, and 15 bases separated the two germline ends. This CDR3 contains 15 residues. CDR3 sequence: CASSWSRGKSDTQYF. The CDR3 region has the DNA TGTGCCAGCAGTTGGTCCCGGGGGAAGTCAGATACGCAGTATTTT.

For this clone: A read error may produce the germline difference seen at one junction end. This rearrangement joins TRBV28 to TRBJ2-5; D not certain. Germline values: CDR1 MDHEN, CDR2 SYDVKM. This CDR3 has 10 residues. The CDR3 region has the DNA TGTGCCAGCAGTCTCCCTATGGGTGACTTC. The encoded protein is CASSLPMGDF.

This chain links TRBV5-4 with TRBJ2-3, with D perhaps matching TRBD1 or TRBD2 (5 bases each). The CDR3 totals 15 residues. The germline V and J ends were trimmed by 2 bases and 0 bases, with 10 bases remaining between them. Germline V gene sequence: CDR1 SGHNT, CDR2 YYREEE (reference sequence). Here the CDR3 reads CASSFYGASTDTQYF. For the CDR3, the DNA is TGTGCCAGCAGCTTTTACGGGGCTAGCACAGATACGCAGTATTTT.

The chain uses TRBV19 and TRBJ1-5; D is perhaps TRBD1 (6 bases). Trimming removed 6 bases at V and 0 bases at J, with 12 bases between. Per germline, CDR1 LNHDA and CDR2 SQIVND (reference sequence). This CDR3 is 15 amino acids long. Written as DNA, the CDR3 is TGTGCCAGTAGCCCGCAGGGGAATAGCAATCAGCCCCAGCATTTT. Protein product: CASSPQGNSNQPQHF.

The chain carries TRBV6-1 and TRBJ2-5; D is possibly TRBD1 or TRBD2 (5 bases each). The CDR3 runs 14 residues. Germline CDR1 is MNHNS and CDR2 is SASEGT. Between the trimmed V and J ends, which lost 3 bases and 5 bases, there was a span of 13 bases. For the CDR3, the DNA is TGTGCCAGCAGTGAGGACCCGGGGCGGGAGACCCAGTACTTC. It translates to CASSEDPGRETQYF.

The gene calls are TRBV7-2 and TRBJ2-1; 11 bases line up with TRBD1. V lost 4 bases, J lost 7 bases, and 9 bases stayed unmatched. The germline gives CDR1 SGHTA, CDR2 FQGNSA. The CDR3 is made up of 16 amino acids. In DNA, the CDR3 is TGTGCCAGCAGCTCGGACCGGGACAGGGGGGGGAATGAGCAGTTCTTC. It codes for CASSSDRDRGGNEQFF.

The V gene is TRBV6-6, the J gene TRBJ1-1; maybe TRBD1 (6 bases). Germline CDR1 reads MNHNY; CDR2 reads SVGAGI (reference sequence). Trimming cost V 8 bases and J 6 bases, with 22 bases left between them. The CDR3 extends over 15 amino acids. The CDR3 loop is CASEIAGTSTSEAFF. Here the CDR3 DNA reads TGTGCCAGCGAAATCGCCGGGACAAGCACATCTGAAGCTTTCTTT.

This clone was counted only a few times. The CDR3 nucleotides are TGTGCCACCTACGCGGGGACAGGGGCCTCCTACGAGCAGTACTTC. As protein: CATYAGTGASYEQYF. This chain uses TRBV19 with TRBJ2-7, with TRBD1 matching over 10 bases. The germline CDR1 and CDR2 sequences are LNHDA and SQIVND (reference sequence). V lost 10 bases, J lost 0 bases, and 9 bases stayed unmatched. The CDR3 has 15 amino acids.

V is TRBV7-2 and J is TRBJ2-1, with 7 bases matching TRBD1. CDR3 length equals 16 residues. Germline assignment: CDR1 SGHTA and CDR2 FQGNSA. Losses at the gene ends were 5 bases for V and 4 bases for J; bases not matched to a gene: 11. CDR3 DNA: TGTGCCAGCAGCCCATACAGGGGCAGTGTATACAATGAGCAGTTCTTC. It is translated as CASSPYRGSVYNEQFF.

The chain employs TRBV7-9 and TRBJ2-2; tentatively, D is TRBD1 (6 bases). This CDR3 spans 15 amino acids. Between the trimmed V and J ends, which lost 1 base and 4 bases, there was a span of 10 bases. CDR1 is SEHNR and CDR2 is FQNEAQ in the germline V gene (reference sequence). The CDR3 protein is CASSLEGGTTGELFF. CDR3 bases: TGTGCCAGCAGCTTAGAAGGGGGAACCACCGGGGAGCTGTTTTTT.

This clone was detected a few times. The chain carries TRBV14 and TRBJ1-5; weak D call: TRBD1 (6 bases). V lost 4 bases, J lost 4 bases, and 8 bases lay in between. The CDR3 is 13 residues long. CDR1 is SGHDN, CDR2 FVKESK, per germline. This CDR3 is CASSRQENQPQHF. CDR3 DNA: TGTGCCAGCAGCCGACAGGAAAATCAGCCCCAGCATTTT.

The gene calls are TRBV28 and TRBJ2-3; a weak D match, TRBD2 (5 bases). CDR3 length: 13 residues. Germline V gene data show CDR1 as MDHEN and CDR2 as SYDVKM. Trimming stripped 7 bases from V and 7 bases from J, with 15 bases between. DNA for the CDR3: TGTGCCAGCACCCTTTCGGGGAAAAATACGCAGTATTTT. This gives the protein CASTLSGKNTQYF. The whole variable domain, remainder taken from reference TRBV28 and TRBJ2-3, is DVKVTQSSRYLVKRTGEKVFLECVQDMDHENMFWYRQDPGLGLRLIYFSYDVKMKEKGDIPEGYSVSREKKERFSLILESASTNQTSMYLCASTLSGKNTQYFGPGTRLTVL.